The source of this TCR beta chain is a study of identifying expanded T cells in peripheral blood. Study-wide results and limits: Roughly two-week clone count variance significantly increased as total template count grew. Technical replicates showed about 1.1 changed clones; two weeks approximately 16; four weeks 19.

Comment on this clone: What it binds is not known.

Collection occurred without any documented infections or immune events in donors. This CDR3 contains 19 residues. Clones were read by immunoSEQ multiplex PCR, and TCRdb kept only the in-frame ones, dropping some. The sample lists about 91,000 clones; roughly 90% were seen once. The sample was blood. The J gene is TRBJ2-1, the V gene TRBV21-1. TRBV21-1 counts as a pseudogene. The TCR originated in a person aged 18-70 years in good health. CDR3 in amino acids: CASSTISKDGQNSYNEQFF. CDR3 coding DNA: TGTGCCAGCAGCACCATCTCCAAGGACGGGCAAAACTCCTACAATGAGCAGTTCTTC.